This TCR beta chain was found in a study of blood T cell repertoires in COVID-19. Study in general: Acute-phase and convalescent COVID-19 samples originated in the United States, Italy and Spain. The cDNA or gDNA used as material had been derived from T cells, B-cell-depleted T cells, or PBMCs.

Some clones are missing from TCRdb's copy, which holds only in-frame ones; the method was immunoSEQ multiplex PCR. This repertoire shows some 150,000 clones, roughly nine tenths found once; its top ten account for approximately 0.55%. The CDR3 extends over 14 amino acids. Germline CDR1 and CDR2: SGHAT and FQDESV (reference sequence). V lost 3 bases to trimming and J lost 5 bases; unmatched junction nucleotides: 5. The sample taken for sequencing was peripheral blood. The genes are TRBV11-1 and TRBJ2-7, with TRBD1 identical over 9 bases. This sequence was found in a man aged 45-60 years with acute or convalescent COVID-19. CDR3 protein: CASSLGTGSHEQYV. CDR3 in DNA: TGTGCCAGCAGCTTGGGGACAGGGAGCCACGAGCAGTACGTC.